The 21 T cell receptor beta chains below come from one sample, sequenced in a study of shared clonotypes between healthy human individuals. Generated by immunoSEQ multiplex PCR, the TCRdb table keeps only in-frame clones and is missing some. The table has roughly 2,300,000 clones, 85% to 95% seen once; the top ten hold more than 0.35%. Input material: naive CD4+ T cells from PBMCs. This sample's subset: CD45RA+ positively selected. These receptors all stem from a man aged 18 to 29 in good health. Some clones in this sample may be carry-over from other donors' samples.

On this clone itself: The junction does not match germline at one end; this may be a read error. This chain uses TRBV9 with TRBJ2-1, with unresolved D. CDR3 length: 11 amino acids. Per the germline V gene, CDR1 is SGDLS and CDR2 is YYNGEE. The CDR3 here is CASSSSNEQFF. The CDR3 coding sequence is TGTGCCAGCAGCTCCTCCAATGAGCAGTTCTTC.

V gene TRBV1 combines with J gene TRBJ2-5; TRBD2 reflects the table's D call only, with no check against the DNA. TRBV1 constitutes a pseudogene. The CDR3 covers 16 residues. CDR3 amino acids: CTSSPDGWREEETQYF. The CDR3 region has the DNA TGCACCAGCAGCCCTGATGGGTGGCGGGAGGAGGAGACCCAGTACTTC.

The rearrangement joins TRBV25-1 to TRBJ2-5; 10 bases map to TRBD1. CDR1 is MGHDK and CDR2 is SYGVNS in the germline V gene. This CDR3 contains 15 residues. Losses at the gene ends were 2 bases for V and 4 bases for J; bases not matched to a gene: 4. The CDR3 here is CASSEGQGVTETQYF. The CDR3, as DNA: TGTGCCAGCAGTGAAGGACAGGGGGTCACAGAGACCCAGTACTTC.

The count of this clone is one. The DNA of the CDR3 is TGCGCCAGCAGCCAAGTAGGGGGCTCCGGGGAGCTGTTTTTT. Amino acids: CASSQVGGSGELFF. The rearrangement joins TRBV4-1 to TRBJ2-2; 7 bases fit TRBD1. The V and J ends lost 1 base and 6 bases, in that order; junction bases with no gene match: 2. This CDR3 comprises 14 residues. Germline CDR1 reads MGHRA; CDR2 reads YSYEKL.

This rearrangement joins TRBV11-3 to TRBJ2-3; 10 bases match TRBD2. CDR1 is SGHNT and CDR2 is YENEEA in the germline V gene. J lost 1 base, V lost 0 bases, and 1 base had no gene match. The CDR3 is 16 residues long. The CDR3 reads CASSLEGTSGTDTQYF. In nucleotides, the CDR3 is TGTGCCAGCAGCTTAGAAGGGACTAGCGGCACAGATACGCAGTATTTT.

The chain couples TRBV28 to TRBJ2-3; D gene unclear. CDR1 and CDR2 from the germline V gene are MDHEN and SYDVKM. CDR3 size: 11 residues. Trimming took off 7 bases at V and 9 bases at J, with 11 bases between the two ends. The CDR3 DNA reads as TGTGCCAGCAACCTAGAAGGGACGCAGTATTTT. Protein sequence: CASNLEGTQYF.

This clone appeared once. V usage is TRBV28 and J usage is TRBJ1-5; possibly TRBD1 for D (5 bases). The CDR3 consists of 16 residues. Deletions cut 5 bases from V and 0 bases from J, with 14 bases between. Germline CDR1 is MDHEN and CDR2 is SYDVKM. CDR3 sequence reads: CASSPIGAFSNQPQHF. The CDR3 DNA sequence: TGTGCCAGCAGTCCGATTGGGGCGTTTAGCAATCAGCCCCAGCATTTT.

V and J are TRBV7-2 and TRBJ2-3; D might be TRBD1 (5 bases). CDR3 length: 17 amino acids. Per the germline V gene, CDR1 is SGHTA and CDR2 is FQGNSA. V was trimmed by 0 bases and J by 1 base, leaving 14 bases between them. CDR3 DNA sequence: TGTGCCAGCAGCTTAGCGCTCAGGGTACGGGGCACAGATACGCAGTATTTT. Translating it yields CASSLALRVRGTDTQYF.

The rearrangement joins TRBV7-2 to TRBJ2-3; TRBD2 matches at 7 bases. Germline assignment: CDR1 SGHTA and CDR2 FQGNSA. CDR3 length equals 16 residues. The trim removed 2 bases at V and 3 bases at J, leaving 8 bases unmatched. Here the CDR3 DNA reads TGTGCCAGCAGCTTAAGGTCCCCGCGGGGGACAGATACGCAGTATTTT. Protein sequence: CASSLRSPRGTDTQYF.

This chain connects TRBV19 to TRBJ1-4; 8 bases map to TRBD1. The CDR3 is made up of 14 amino acids. Germline-derived CDR1 and CDR2 are LNHDA and SQIVND (reference sequence). Trimming took 2 bases from V and 6 from J; bases not matched to a gene: 2. CDR3 in amino acids: CASSIRQGYEKLFF. CDR3 nucleotide sequence: TGTGCCAGTAGTATACGACAGGGGTATGAAAAACTGTTTTTT.

The chain recombines TRBV6-5 with TRBJ1-6, with TRBD1 matching 8 bases. The CDR3 is made up of 14 amino acids. The germline gives CDR1 MNHEY, CDR2 SVGAGI. J lost 9 bases, V lost 5 bases, and 6 bases had no gene match. CDR3 bases: TGTGCCAGCAGTAGGACAGGGACGGGTTCACCCCTCCACTTT. Its protein product is CASSRTGTGSPLHF.

In DNA, the CDR3 is TGTGCCAGCATAGGGACAGGTCCCTACAATGAGCAGTTCTTC. This sequence encodes CASIGTGPYNEQFF. The rearrangement uses TRBV28 and TRBJ2-1; 8 bases align to TRBD1. V lost 7 bases to trimming and J lost 2 bases; unmatched junction nucleotides: 4. The CDR3 covers 14 residues. Germline CDR1 reads MDHEN; CDR2 reads SYDVKM.

The V gene is TRBV9, the J gene TRBJ2-5, with D possibly being TRBD1 or TRBD2 (5 bases each). The germline gives CDR1 SGDLS, CDR2 YYNGEE. The CDR3 loop spans 15 amino acids. Trimming removed 0 bases at V and 1 base at J, with 10 bases between. Here the CDR3 reads CASSVEQGPQETQYF. Here the CDR3 DNA reads TGTGCCAGCAGCGTAGAGCAGGGACCCCAAGAGACCCAGTACTTC.

The chain carries TRBV18 and TRBJ2-4; TRBD2 aligns across 8 bases. The J segment lost 6 bases and the V segment lost 0 bases, leaving 7 bases of the junction unmatched. The CDR3 length is 16 residues. CDR1 KGHSH and CDR2 LQKENI come from the germline V gene. The CDR3 DNA reads as TGTGCCAGCTCACCACCGAGGGCGGGGGGAGGAAACATTCAGTACTTC. This codes for CASSPPRAGGGNIQYF.

Details on this clone: Other nucleotide sequences in the sample specify the same CDR3. The V gene is TRBV30, the J gene TRBJ2-1; D uncertain. V lost 1 base and J lost 0, with 7 bases in between. The CDR3 consists of 14 residues. Germline-derived CDR1 and CDR2 are GTSNPN and SVGIG (reference sequence). CDR3 in DNA: TGTGCCTGGAGTGGACTTAGCTCCTACAATGAGCAGTTCTTC. Amino acid sequence: CAWSGLSSYNEQFF.

The genes are TRBV28 and TRBJ1-5; D possibly corresponds to TRBD1 (6 bases). Germline V gives CDR1 MDHEN, CDR2 SYDVKM. V lost 2 bases and J 2 bases, leaving 13 bases between the germline ends. The CDR3 length is 16 residues. In nucleotides, the CDR3 is TGTGCCAGCAGTTTACGCAGGGGCGAAGGCAATCAGCCCCAGCATTTT. It yields the protein CASSLRRGEGNQPQHF.

V usage is TRBV25-1 and J usage is TRBJ2-1, with D perhaps TRBD1 (6 bases). Germline V gives CDR1 MGHDK, CDR2 SYGVNS. This CDR3 is 18 amino acids long. V was clipped by 4 bases and J by 1 base, with 20 bases between them. CDR3 protein: CASSASAGDLPSYNEQFF. In DNA form, the CDR3 reads TGTGCCAGCAGTGCCTCTGCAGGGGACCTTCCGTCCTACAATGAGCAGTTCTTC. Filled out from reference TRBV25-1 and TRBJ2-1, the complete variable domain reads EADIYQTPRYLVIGTGKKITLECSQTMGHDKMYWYQQDPGMELHLIHYSYGVNSTEKGDLSSESTVSRIRTEHFPLTLESARPSHTSQYLCASSASAGDLPSYNEQFFGPGTRLTVL.

The V call is TRBV5-1, the J call TRBJ2-2; unclear D gene. CDR1 is SGHRS and CDR2 is YFSETQ in the germline V gene. There are 17 residues in the CDR3. V gave up 4 bases and J gave up 0 bases, with 16 bases separating them. The CDR3 protein is CASSHDGRVPNTGELFF. The CDR3 DNA reads as TGCGCCAGCAGCCACGATGGCCGAGTCCCGAACACCGGGGAGCTGTTTTTT.

This chain joins TRBV5-8 and TRBJ1-1, with 9 positions matching TRBD1. After removal of 4 bases from V and 4 bases from J, the junction contained 8 bases not matched to a gene. The germline V gene encodes CDR1 SGHTS and CDR2 YDEGEE. The CDR3 is 15 amino acids. CDR3 nucleotides: TGTGCCAGCAGCGGTCCGACAGGGGGTATCACTGAAGCTTTCTTT. It codes for CASSGPTGGITEAFF.

This sequence joins TRBV9 and TRBJ2-7; 9 bases agree with TRBD1. V lost 4 bases, J lost 6 bases, and 8 bases stayed unmatched. The CDR3 covers 14 residues. CDR1 SGDLS and CDR2 YYNGEE come from the germline V gene. This chain's CDR3 is CASSIFPGQGEQYF. CDR3 bases: TGTGCCAGCAGCATCTTCCCGGGACAGGGCGAGCAGTACTTC.

The V call is TRBV9, the J call TRBJ2-5, with 8 bases identical to TRBD2. This CDR3 region has 15 residues. V dropped 4 bases and J dropped 0; count of bases not matched to a gene: 5. Per germline, CDR1 SGDLS and CDR2 YYNGEE. As DNA, the CDR3 is TGTGCCAGCAGCCCGGGAGGGACCTACCAAGAGACCCAGTACTTC. Encoded protein: CASSPGGTYQETQYF.